This T cell receptor beta chain comes out of a study of cytomegalovirus exposure and HLA in healthy donors. A remark on this clone: Antigen specificity is unknown.

CDR1 and CDR2 from the germline V gene are KGHSH and LQKENI. There are 16 residues in the CDR3. Trimming removed 1 base from V and 1 base from J; junction bases left unmatched: 1. With 60 Vbeta and 13 Jbeta primers, the PCR was carried out. Assay: immunoSEQ multiplex PCR; the TCRdb copy retains only in-frame clones and omits some. The repertoire holds 150,000 to 200,000 clones, roughly 83% seen once, with around 0.26% in the top ten. Points from the study as a whole: Exclusion as indistinguishable affected some V segments, including TRBV6-2 and TRBV6-3. It was approximately 150 TCR beta chains that were listed as cytomegalovirus-associated. Compared with the approximately 680-donor mean, an Asian-associated ancestry cluster reportedly had fewer N-insertions, according to a later analysis. Information on immune exposure was restricted to one variable (CMV serostatus).

The sequence came from a boy between 5 and 17 years old in good health and CMV-seronegative. The sample was PBMCs. The V and J genes are TRBV18 and TRBJ2-2, with 9 bases identical to TRBD1. The CDR3 region has the DNA TGTGCCAGCTCACCACGGGACAGGGTGAACACCGGGGAGCTGTTTTTT. Its translation is CASSPRDRVNTGELFF.